The 20 T cell receptor beta chains given below trace back to one sample, sequenced in a study of cytomegalovirus exposure and HLA in healthy donors (dated by TCRdb to the late 2010s). Receptor amplification or capture employed the immunoSEQ multiplex PCR assay. The multiplex PCR relied on a mix of 60 forward primers for TCR Vbeta segments and 13 reverse primers for TCR Jbeta segments. TCRdb's version of the immuneACCESS table is confined to in-frame rearrangements and falls short of the full clone set. An unresolved V gene accounts for under half of the shortfall where checked; the remainder is of unknown origin. The table for this sample shows 130,000 to 150,000 clones. About 1.6% of the sample goes to the ten largest clones. Sequenced material: PBMCs. Source of these receptors: a woman aged 50 to 60 in good health and CMV-seronegative.

The J gene is TRBJ2-7, the V gene TRBV27; the match to TRBD2 covers 7 bases. Germline V lookup: CDR1 MNHEY, CDR2 SMNVEV (reference sequence). This CDR3 is built from 15 residues. Trimming at V came to 4 bases and at J to 0 bases, leaving 6 bases not matched to a gene. In nucleotides, the CDR3 is TGTGCCAGCAGTTCCATTTGGGAGGGCTCCTACGAGCAGTACTTC. Translating it yields CASSSIWEGSYEQYF.

The chain employs TRBV28 and TRBJ2-7; perhaps TRBD1 as D (6 bases). Trimming removed 6 bases from V and 0 bases from J, with 15 bases in between. Germline V gene data show CDR1 as MDHEN and CDR2 as SYDVKM. CDR3 length: 15 residues. CDR3 sequence: CASSPHTGSSYEQYF. In nucleotides, the CDR3 is TGTGCCAGCAGCCCACATACAGGGAGCTCCTACGAGCAGTACTTC.

The chain is built from TRBV7-8 and TRBJ2-7; no definite D call. Germline-derived CDR1 and CDR2 are SGHVS and FQNEAQ. Trimming took 5 bases from V and 7 from J, leaving 12 bases between them. This CDR3 is 12 amino acids long. The CDR3 nucleotides read TGTGCCAGCAGCCCTGATTGGCTGGAGCAGTACTTC. Amino acids: CASSPDWLEQYF.

The CDR3: CASRGQGDMNTEAFF. The CDR3 bases are TGTGCCAGCAGGGGACAGGGAGATATGAACACTGAAGCTTTCTTT. The chain recombines TRBV6-1 with TRBJ1-1; the match to TRBD1 covers 9 bases. The CDR3 extends over 15 amino acids. Germline values: CDR1 MNHNS, CDR2 SASEGT. After removal of 6 bases from V and 0 bases from J, the junction contained 5 bases not matched to a gene.

J is TRBJ1-4 and V is TRBV5-1; possibly TRBD1 for D (6 bases). Germline CDR1 SGHRS, CDR2 YFSETQ. Trimming cost V 5 bases and J 2 bases, with 13 bases left between them. This CDR3 is 15 amino acids long. CDR3 in amino acids: CASSFTGITNEKLFF. The CDR3 DNA reads as TGCGCCAGCAGTTTCACAGGGATTACTAATGAAAAACTGTTTTTT.

The chain couples TRBV9 to TRBJ2-2; a possible D gene is TRBD1 (5 bases). The germline V gene has CDR1 SGDLS and CDR2 YYNGEE. Deletions cut 1 base from V and 1 base from J, with 5 bases between. The CDR3 has 14 residues. This CDR3 reads CASSVTGNTGELFF. DNA of the CDR3: TGTGCCAGCAGCGTAACAGGGAACACCGGGGAGCTGTTTTTT.

The chain links TRBV30 to TRBJ2-3, with TRBD2 matching over 8 bases. Germline assignment: CDR1 GTSNPN and CDR2 SVGIG (reference sequence). The CDR3 contains 14 residues. V was clipped by 0 bases and J by 5 bases; unmatched bases: 4. CDR3 residues: CAWSVGGAKDTQYF. DNA of the CDR3: TGTGCCTGGAGTGTCGGGGGGGCCAAAGATACGCAGTATTTT.

The chain employs TRBV7-2 and TRBJ2-7; TRBD2 agrees at 9 bases. V shed 1 base, J shed 6 bases, and the junction held 10 bases outside the gene matches. The CDR3 has 16 residues. Germline V gene lookup returns CDR1 SGHTA and CDR2 FQGNSA. The CDR3 region has the DNA TGTGCCAGCAGCTTAGTATCGTCGAGCGGGGGGCGCGAGCAGTACTTC. This sequence encodes CASSLVSSSGGREQYF.

This rearrangement joins TRBV2 to TRBJ2-5; TRBD2 is a possible D gene (6 bases). This CDR3 has 13 residues. Germline V gene lookup returns CDR1 SNHLY and CDR2 FYNNEI. V was shortened by 11 bases and J by 3 bases, with 16 bases between the two germline ends. CDR3: CAGDPGLKETQYF. The CDR3 DNA reads TGTGCCGGCGATCCGGGACTGAAAGAGACCCAGTACTTC.

The chain uses TRBV23-1 and TRBJ1-4; D unresolved. TRBV23-1 counts as an open reading frame of uncertain function. V dropped 7 bases and J dropped 1 base, with 13 bases sitting between them. The CDR3 runs to 15 residues. The DNA for the CDR3 is TGCGCCAGCACCCAGCGAAGAAAAACTAATGAAAAACTGTTTTTT. It yields the protein CASTQRRKTNEKLFF.

This chain joins TRBV7-8 and TRBJ2-5; the D gene is possibly TRBD2 (6 bases). V lost 6 bases to trimming and J lost 1 base, with 9 bases between them. The germline CDR1 and CDR2 sequences are SGHVS and FQNEAQ. This CDR3 is built from 13 residues. In DNA form, the CDR3 reads TGTGCCAGCAGACCGCGGGGCCAAGAGACCCAGTACTTC. Translation gives CASRPRGQETQYF.

The V call is TRBV19, the J call TRBJ1-1, with D uncertain. Trimming removed 3 bases at V and 0 bases at J, with 8 bases between. CDR3 length: 14 amino acids. Germline CDR1 and CDR2: LNHDA and SQIVND (reference sequence). CDR3 DNA: TGTGCCAGTAGTATGCCGGGAGTGAACACTGAAGCTTTCTTT. The encoded protein is CASSMPGVNTEAFF.

The chain carries TRBV7-2 and TRBJ2-5; possible D gene TRBD1, 5 bases. The germline V gene has CDR1 SGHTA and CDR2 FQGNSA. V lost 5 bases, J lost 3 bases, and 16 bases lay in between. This CDR3 is 15 amino acids long. CDR3 sequence reads: CASSTDRRIKETQYF. The CDR3 DNA reads as TGTGCCAGCAGCACTGACAGACGAATTAAAGAGACCCAGTACTTC.

The V call is TRBV28, the J call TRBJ1-1; 10 bases line up with TRBD1. From germline, CDR1 is MDHEN and CDR2 SYDVKM. This CDR3 is built from 18 residues. The V and J ends lost 2 bases and 2 bases, in that order; junction bases with no gene match: 11. The CDR3 spells CASSLMTGGLPQNTEAFF. The DNA for the CDR3 is TGTGCCAGCAGTTTAATGACAGGGGGCCTGCCCCAAAACACTGAAGCTTTCTTT. The full variable domain, in which reference TRBV28 and TRBJ1-1 provide the parts outside the CDR3, is DVKVTQSSRYLVKRTGEKVFLECVQDMDHENMFWYRQDPGLGLRLIYFSYDVKMKEKGDIPEGYSVSREKKERFSLILESASTNQTSMYLCASSLMTGGLPQNTEAFFGQGTRLTVV.

The V gene is TRBV5-1, the J gene TRBJ2-1; the D is unclear. The germline gives CDR1 SGHRS, CDR2 YFSETQ. Trimming pared 0 bases from V and 5 bases from J, leaving 6 bases between. CDR3 length equals 13 residues. CDR3 sequence: CASSLVLDNEQFF. Here the CDR3 DNA reads TGCGCCAGCAGCTTGGTCTTAGACAATGAGCAGTTCTTC.

The V and J genes are TRBV6-1 and TRBJ2-7; D is perhaps TRBD1 (5 bases). The CDR3 runs to 14 residues. Germline loops: CDR1 MNHNS, CDR2 SASEGT. Trimming left V 2 bases short and J 3 bases short, with 11 bases between. This chain's CDR3 is CASSEFQGLYEQYF. CDR3 in DNA: TGTGCCAGCAGTGAATTCCAGGGCCTCTACGAGCAGTACTTC.

This rearrangement joins TRBV28 to TRBJ1-5; D gene unclear. Trimming took off 3 bases at V and 0 bases at J, with 9 bases between the two ends. Germline V gives CDR1 MDHEN, CDR2 SYDVKM. The CDR3 loop spans 15 amino acids. CDR3: CASSLAQYSNQPQHF. Written as DNA, the CDR3 is TGTGCCAGCAGTTTGGCTCAGTATAGCAATCAGCCCCAGCATTTT.

The V call is TRBV6-1, the J call TRBJ2-2; the match to TRBD1 covers 7 bases. Germline CDR1 is MNHNS and CDR2 is SASEGT. Losses at the gene ends were 8 bases for V and 0 bases for J; bases not matched to a gene: 3. This CDR3 comprises 14 residues. The CDR3 loop reads CASLGQPNTGELFF. CDR3 DNA sequence: TGTGCCAGCCTGGGACAGCCGAACACCGGGGAGCTGTTTTTT.

J is TRBJ2-7 and V is TRBV6-6; 8 bases fit TRBD1. V gave up 8 bases and J gave up 1 base; unmatched junction bases: 7. This CDR3 has 14 residues. Germline-derived CDR1 and CDR2 are MNHNY and SVGAGI (reference sequence). Here the CDR3 reads CASSTGTGSYEQYF. The CDR3 nucleotides are TGTGCCAGCTCAACCGGGACAGGTTCCTACGAGCAGTACTTC.

The V gene is TRBV7-9, the J gene TRBJ1-4; 7 bases map to TRBD1. The CDR3 sequence is 14 residues long. The germline V gene has CDR1 SEHNR and CDR2 FQNEAQ (reference sequence). With 5 bases clipped from V and 4 bases from J, the junction kept 4 bases outside the gene matches. Written as DNA, the CDR3 is TGTGCCAGCAGCCGCGGACAGGATAATGAAAAACTGTTTTTT. The encoded protein is CASSRGQDNEKLFF.